This T cell receptor beta chain was identified in a study of PD-1 blockade in classical Hodgkin lymphoma. Time point of the sample: newly diagnosed, previously untreated cHL patient sample. Researchers pulled CD8+ T cells out of thawed PBMCs using magnetic negative selection. CDR3 length: 15 amino acids. Germline CDR1 MNHNS, CDR2 SASEGT. The V and J ends lost 3 bases and 4 bases respectively, with 15 bases between them. Produced via immunoSEQ multiplex PCR; TCRdb's table is partial and in-frame only. The sample yields around 23,000 clones, approximately 87% seen once. The sequence derives from a human donor with classical Hodgkin lymphoma. The sample comprised CD8+ T cells from blood. The chain carries TRBV6-1 and TRBJ1-2, with D unclear. The CDR3 region is CASSDLLGASYGYTF. In DNA form, the CDR3 reads TGTGCCAGCAGTGATCTTTTGGGTGCTAGCTATGGCTACACCTTC.